The entry that follows covers one T cell receptor (beta chain) sequence. The antigen is unknown. Those who donated were healthy bone marrow donors. The sample originates from a study of cytomegalovirus exposure and HLA in healthy donors. Study-wide findings and caveats: Across donors, sequencing depth was assumed by presence/absence analyses to be roughly uniform. TCR sequences were mostly rare, though some public TCRs occurred in many donors.

13 Jbeta primers and 60 Vbeta primers were used for the PCR. Produced via immunoSEQ multiplex PCR; TCRdb's table is partial and in-frame only. The data contain about 170,000 clones, 82% of them singletons. Germline loops: CDR1 SNHLY, CDR2 FYNNEI. The CDR3 sequence is 18 residues long. V shed 2 bases, J shed 4 bases, and the junction held 11 bases outside the gene matches. Sequences were obtained from PBMCs. The receptor comes from a girl between 5 and 17 years old in good health and CMV-seropositive. The chain recombines TRBV2 with TRBJ2-7; 13 bases align to TRBD2. This CDR3 reads CASSESGTSGKELYEQYF. The CDR3 region has the DNA TGTGCCAGCAGTGAAAGTGGGACTAGCGGGAAGGAGTTATACGAGCAGTACTTC. The full variable domain, in which reference TRBV2 and TRBJ2-7 provide the parts outside the CDR3, is EPEVTQTPSHQVTQMGQEVILRCVPISNHLYFYWYRQILGQKVEFLVSFYNNEISEKSEIFDDQFSVERPDGSNFTLKIRSTKLEDSAMYFCASSESGTSGKELYEQYFGPGTRLTVT.